Listed below are T cell receptor beta chains from one sample, sequenced in a study of blood T cell repertoires in COVID-19. Sequencing used immunoSEQ multiplex PCR; TCRdb keeps in-frame clones, though not all of them. Of 20,000 to 30,000 clones listed, around 66% are singletons. Material: peripheral blood. The receptor source for this set is a man aged 60 to 75 with active or convalescent COVID-19. The CDR3 runs from the conserved cysteine through the conserved F or W. The order of the fields is CDR3 length, D gene, clone size, V gene, J gene, CDR3 DNA, CDR3 protein. A D gene is named only where the DNA matches it firmly. Part of the rows lack a size; the others show once, few, many or a class for expanded clones.

CDR3 length: 13
D gene: TRBD1
clone size: NA
V gene: TRBV29-1
J gene: TRBJ1-1
CDR3 DNA: TGCAGCGTTGAAACCGACAGGGGGGCTGAAGCTTTCTTT
CDR3 protein: CSVETDRGAEAFF

CDR3 length: 15
D gene: TRBD2
clone size: NA
V gene: TRBV15
J gene: TRBJ2-1
CDR3 DNA: TGTGCCACCAGCCTAAGACTAGCCGTTAACAATGAGCAGTTCTTC
CDR3 protein: CATSLRLAVNNEQFF

CDR3 length: 17
D gene: NA
clone size: NA
V gene: TRBV4-1
J gene: TRBJ1-2
CDR3 DNA: TGCGCCAGCAGCCAAGTTGGGGGGAATGCCCTAGCCCGTGGCTACACCTTC
CDR3 protein: CASSQVGGNALARGYTF

CDR3 length: 12
D gene: NA
clone size: medium-sized
V gene: TRBV27
J gene: TRBJ2-1
CDR3 DNA: TGTGCCAGCAGTTTAGCGCCGAATGAGCAGTTCTTC
CDR3 protein: CASSLAPNEQFF

CDR3 length: 13
D gene: NA
clone size: NA
V gene: TRBV6-5
J gene: TRBJ2-7
CDR3 DNA: TGTGCCAGCAGTAATGGCGGGCGCTACGAGCAGTACTTC
CDR3 protein: CASSNGGRYEQYF

CDR3 length: 14
D gene: NA
clone size: NA
V gene: TRBV3-1/TRBV3-2
J gene: TRBJ2-7
CDR3 DNA: TGTGCCAGCAGCCAAAGTGACAGACACTACGAGCAGTACTTC
CDR3 protein: CASSQSDRHYEQYF

CDR3 length: 12
D gene: NA
clone size: few
V gene: TRBV19
J gene: TRBJ2-7
CDR3 DNA: TGTGCCAGCCAGGGGCTCTCCTACGAGCAGTACTTC
CDR3 protein: CASQGLSYEQYF

CDR3 length: 14
D gene: NA
clone size: NA
V gene: TRBV9
J gene: TRBJ2-1
CDR3 DNA: TGTGCCAGCAGCGTAGCGCCAGGCGACAATGAGCAGTTCTTC
CDR3 protein: CASSVAPGDNEQFF

CDR3 length: 18
D gene: TRBD2
clone size: few
V gene: TRBV7-8
J gene: TRBJ2-3
CDR3 DNA: TGTGCCAGCAGCCTGGACCTTGGGCTAGCGGGCTACACAGATACGCAGTATTTT
CDR3 protein: CASSLDLGLAGYTDTQYF

CDR3 length: 14
D gene: TRBD1
clone size: NA
V gene: TRBV29-1
J gene: TRBJ2-1
CDR3 DNA: TGCAGCGTTGAAAGGGACAGGGGTTACAATGAGCAGTTCTTC
CDR3 protein: CSVERDRGYNEQFF

CDR3 length: 11
D gene: TRBD2
clone size: NA
V gene: TRBV20-1
J gene: TRBJ2-1
CDR3 DNA: TGCAGTACCGGGACTAGCAGGGAGCAGTTCTTC
CDR3 protein: CSTGTSREQFF

CDR3 length: 14
D gene: TRBD1
clone size: NA
V gene: TRBV3-1/TRBV3-2
J gene: TRBJ1-2
CDR3 DNA: TGTGCCAGCAGCCAAGAAAGGACAGGGAGGGGCTACACCTTC
CDR3 protein: CASSQERTGRGYTF

CDR3 length: 16
D gene: NA
clone size: NA
V gene: TRBV27
J gene: TRBJ1-5
CDR3 DNA: TGTGCCAGCAGTTTAAATAATCCCGGGGGCAATCAGCCCCAGCATTTT
CDR3 protein: CASSLNNPGGNQPQHF

CDR3 length: 15
D gene: NA
clone size: NA
V gene: TRBV10-3
J gene: TRBJ2-3
CDR3 DNA: TGTGCCATCAGGAAACACAGGGAAAGCACAGATACGCAGTATTTT
CDR3 protein: CAIRKHRESTDTQYF

CDR3 length: 18
D gene: TRBD2
clone size: NA
V gene: TRBV4-1
J gene: TRBJ2-5
CDR3 DNA: TGCGCCAGCAGCCAAGCTACTAGCGGGGGGGTATACCAAGAGACCCAGTACTTC
CDR3 protein: CASSQATSGGVYQETQYF

CDR3 length: 17
D gene: TRBD2
clone size: few
V gene: TRBV7-9
J gene: TRBJ2-1
CDR3 DNA: TGTGCCAGCAGCCCAAGACTAGCGGGGGATTCCTACAATGAGCAGTTCTTC
CDR3 protein: CASSPRLAGDSYNEQFF

CDR3 length: 14
D gene: NA
clone size: few
V gene: TRBV11-1
J gene: TRBJ2-5
CDR3 DNA: TGTGCCAGCAGCACCGGGTATAATGGACAGCTCCTATACTTC
CDR3 protein: CASSTGYNGQLLYF

CDR3 length: 12
D gene: NA
clone size: NA
V gene: TRBV4-2
J gene: TRBJ2-5
CDR3 DNA: TGTGCCAGCAGCCAAGATCTCCAGACCCAGTACTTC
CDR3 protein: CASSQDLQTQYF

CDR3 length: 13
D gene: TRBD1
clone size: NA
V gene: TRBV29-1
J gene: TRBJ2-2
CDR3 DNA: TGCAGCGTGTCGACAGGGTTCCCCGGGGAGCTGTTTTTT
CDR3 protein: CSVSTGFPGELFF

CDR3 length: 14
D gene: NA
clone size: once
V gene: TRBV7-9
J gene: TRBJ2-7
CDR3 DNA: TGTGCCAGCAACGTAGGGGGGGCGGGCTACGAGCAGTACTTC
CDR3 protein: CASNVGGAGYEQYF

CDR3 length: 15
D gene: TRBD2
clone size: NA
V gene: TRBV6-5
J gene: TRBJ2-1
CDR3 DNA: TGTGCCAGCATCCTGGGACTAGCGGGAGTCAATGAGCAGTTCTTC
CDR3 protein: CASILGLAGVNEQFF

CDR3 length: 16
D gene: TRBD1
clone size: NA
V gene: TRBV4-1
J gene: TRBJ1-3
CDR3 DNA: TGCGCCAGCAGCCCAGGGACAGGGTGGACGGGAAACACCATATATTTT
CDR3 protein: CASSPGTGWTGNTIYF

CDR3 length: 17
D gene: TRBD1
clone size: few
V gene: TRBV29-1
J gene: TRBJ1-1
CDR3 DNA: TGCAGCGTTGGGACAGGGGGCGGTCAAATCATAGGTGCTGAAGCTTTCTTT
CDR3 protein: CSVGTGGGQIIGAEAFF

CDR3 length: 15
D gene: NA
clone size: NA
V gene: TRBV6-5
J gene: TRBJ1-2
CDR3 DNA: TGTGCCAGCAGCGAGACAGGAGACCCAAACTATGGCTACACCTTC
CDR3 protein: CASSETGDPNYGYTF

CDR3 length: 16
D gene: TRBD2
clone size: few
V gene: TRBV4-2
J gene: TRBJ2-5
CDR3 DNA: TGTGCCAGCAGCCGAGGGGGACTAGCGGGACGGGAGACCCAGTACTTC
CDR3 protein: CASSRGGLAGRETQYF

CDR3 length: 19
D gene: TRBD1
clone size: NA
V gene: TRBV5-6
J gene: TRBJ2-7
CDR3 DNA: TGCGCCCGCAGCTTGGTGGGGGGCGCCGGGACTTACAGGGGGTACGAGCAGTACTTC
CDR3 protein: CARSLVGGAGTYRGYEQYF

CDR3 length: 16
D gene: NA
clone size: NA
V gene: TRBV2
J gene: TRBJ2-3
CDR3 DNA: TGTGCCAGCAACGAAAAGGGGGATTATAGCACAGATACGCAGTATTTT
CDR3 protein: CASNEKGDYSTDTQYF

CDR3 length: 13
D gene: TRBD2
clone size: NA
V gene: TRBV6-5
J gene: TRBJ2-7
CDR3 DNA: TGTGCCAGCTTCGGGACTAGTATGGTCGAGCAGTACTTC
CDR3 protein: CASFGTSMVEQYF

CDR3 length: 14
D gene: NA
clone size: few
V gene: TRBV19
J gene: TRBJ2-3
CDR3 DNA: TGTGCCAGTAGTATAGGACTTACCACAGATACGCAGTATTTT
CDR3 protein: CASSIGLTTDTQYF

CDR3 length: 12
D gene: NA
clone size: medium-sized
V gene: TRBV5-4
J gene: TRBJ2-3
CDR3 DNA: TGTGCCAGCAGCTCTGAGGGAGATACGCAGTATTTT
CDR3 protein: CASSSEGDTQYF

CDR3 length: 17
D gene: NA
clone size: NA
V gene: TRBV21-1
J gene: TRBJ2-1
CDR3 DNA: TGTGCCAGCAGTTCCTTCCCCCGGGACAGGGTGCGCAATGAGCAGTTCTTC
CDR3 protein: CASSSFPRDRVRNEQFF

CDR3 length: 17
D gene: TRBD2
clone size: NA
V gene: TRBV3-1/TRBV3-2
J gene: TRBJ2-3
CDR3 DNA: TGTGCCAGCAGCCAAGGGGGTAGCGGGAGAGGAACAGATACGCAGTATTTT
CDR3 protein: CASSQGGSGRGTDTQYF

CDR3 length: 15
D gene: NA
clone size: NA
V gene: TRBV30
J gene: TRBJ1-1
CDR3 DNA: TGTGCCTGGAGTACCTGGGGAGGTAAGAACACTGAAGCTTTCTTT
CDR3 protein: CAWSTWGGKNTEAFF

CDR3 length: 12
D gene: NA
clone size: NA
V gene: TRBV12-3/TRBV12-4
J gene: TRBJ1-2
CDR3 DNA: TGTGCCAGCAGTTTTTATTCGTCCGGCTACACCTTC
CDR3 protein: CASSFYSSGYTF

CDR3 length: 14
D gene: TRBD1
clone size: NA
V gene: TRBV6-1
J gene: TRBJ2-7
CDR3 DNA: TGTGCCAGCAGTGAAGCGGCCAACAGGGGCGAGCAGTACTTC
CDR3 protein: CASSEAANRGEQYF

CDR3 length: 15
D gene: TRBD1
clone size: NA
V gene: TRBV5-4
J gene: TRBJ1-6
CDR3 DNA: TGTGCCAGCAGCTTGGGGACAGGCTTGAATTCACCCCTCCACTTT
CDR3 protein: CASSLGTGLNSPLHF

CDR3 length: 13
D gene: TRBD1
clone size: NA
V gene: TRBV6-5
J gene: TRBJ1-2
CDR3 DNA: TGTGCCAGCAGCCCCTCGACAGGGAAGGGCTACACCTTC
CDR3 protein: CASSPSTGKGYTF

CDR3 length: 18
D gene: TRBD2
clone size: NA
V gene: TRBV4-1
J gene: TRBJ2-7
CDR3 DNA: TGCGCCAGCAGCCAAGTTGCCCCTAGCGGGACCGCCTCCTACGAGCAGTACTTC
CDR3 protein: CASSQVAPSGTASYEQYF

CDR3 length: 16
D gene: TRBD1
clone size: NA
V gene: TRBV30
J gene: TRBJ2-7
CDR3 DNA: TGTGCCTGGACCCGGCCTTGGGACAGGGAGGACTACGAGCAGTACTTC
CDR3 protein: CAWTRPWDREDYEQYF

CDR3 length: 15
D gene: TRBD2
clone size: NA
V gene: TRBV5-4
J gene: TRBJ2-1
CDR3 DNA: TGTGCCAGCAGCTCGGGACTAGCGGGGGGGGATGAGCAGTTCTTC
CDR3 protein: CASSSGLAGGDEQFF

CDR3 length: 15
D gene: TRBD1
clone size: few
V gene: TRBV30
J gene: TRBJ1-2
CDR3 DNA: TGTGCCTGGAGTGAGGGGACAGGGGGAGGCTATGGCTACACCTTC
CDR3 protein: CAWSEGTGGGYGYTF

CDR3 length: 15
D gene: NA
clone size: NA
V gene: TRBV10-2
J gene: TRBJ2-3
CDR3 DNA: TGCGCCAGCAGTGAGATGGGTACAGGCACAGATACGCAGTATTTT
CDR3 protein: CASSEMGTGTDTQYF

CDR3 length: 14
D gene: NA
clone size: NA
V gene: TRBV7-9
J gene: TRBJ1-1
CDR3 DNA: TGTGCCAGCAGCTTATCCAGGCTGAACACTGAAGCTTTCTTT
CDR3 protein: CASSLSRLNTEAFF

CDR3 length: 13
D gene: NA
clone size: NA
V gene: TRBV19
J gene: TRBJ1-4
CDR3 DNA: TGTGCCAGTAGTGAGGAGCAGGGAGAAAAACTGTTTTTT
CDR3 protein: CASSEEQGEKLFF

CDR3 length: 17
D gene: NA
clone size: few
V gene: TRBV19
J gene: TRBJ1-1
CDR3 DNA: TGTGCCAGTAGCCTATTACGGGGTCTGCAACTGAACACTGAAGCTTTCTTT
CDR3 protein: CASSLLRGLQLNTEAFF

CDR3 length: 17
D gene: NA
clone size: NA
V gene: TRBV4-1
J gene: TRBJ1-3
CDR3 DNA: TGCGCCAGCAGCCAAGCTCATTTACCGGGGATCGGAAACACCATATATTTT
CDR3 protein: CASSQAHLPGIGNTIYF

CDR3 length: 16
D gene: TRBD1
clone size: NA
V gene: TRBV11-2
J gene: TRBJ1-6
CDR3 DNA: TGTGCCAGCAGCCTCGCCGGGACAGGGTTATTTTCACCCCTCCACTTT
CDR3 protein: CASSLAGTGLFSPLHF

CDR3 length: 16
D gene: NA
clone size: NA
V gene: TRBV5-6
J gene: TRBJ1-1
CDR3 DNA: TGTGCCAGCAGGCTGGACCGAATTCAGGGGAACACTGAAGCTTTCTTT
CDR3 protein: CASRLDRIQGNTEAFF

CDR3 length: 18
D gene: TRBD1
clone size: NA
V gene: TRBV6-1
J gene: TRBJ1-6
CDR3 DNA: TGTGCCAGCAGTGAAGCGGTGACAGGGGGCTCCTATAATTCACCCCTCCACTTT
CDR3 protein: CASSEAVTGGSYNSPLHF